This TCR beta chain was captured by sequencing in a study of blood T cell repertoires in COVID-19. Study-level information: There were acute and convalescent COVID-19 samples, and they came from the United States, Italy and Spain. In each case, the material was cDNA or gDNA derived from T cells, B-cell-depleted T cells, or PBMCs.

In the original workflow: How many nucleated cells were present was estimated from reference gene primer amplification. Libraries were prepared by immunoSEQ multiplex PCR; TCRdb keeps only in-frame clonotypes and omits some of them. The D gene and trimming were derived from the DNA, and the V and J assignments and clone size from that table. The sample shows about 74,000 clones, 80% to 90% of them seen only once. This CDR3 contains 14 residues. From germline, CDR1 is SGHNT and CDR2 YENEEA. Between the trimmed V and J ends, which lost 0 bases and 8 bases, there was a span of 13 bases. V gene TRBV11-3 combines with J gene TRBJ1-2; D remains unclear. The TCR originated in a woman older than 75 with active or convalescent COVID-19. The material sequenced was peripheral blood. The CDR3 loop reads CASSLDRGNAGYTF. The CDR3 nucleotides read TGTGCCAGCAGCTTAGACCGCGGGAATGCCGGCTACACCTTC.